The 24 T cell receptor beta chains given below trace back to one sample, sequenced in a study of blood T cell repertoires in COVID-19. Some clones are missing from TCRdb's copy, which holds only in-frame ones; the method was immunoSEQ multiplex PCR. Here the sample spans under 300,000 clones, over 75% being singletons. The material sequenced was peripheral blood. These receptors were collected from a woman in her thirties or forties who had recovered from COVID-19.

J is TRBJ1-5 and V is TRBV19; weak D call: TRBD1 (5 bases). The germline V and J ends were trimmed by 5 bases and 3 bases, with 17 bases remaining between them. The CDR3 is 16 residues long. Looked up from germline, CDR1 is LNHDA and CDR2 is SQIVND (reference sequence). The CDR3 region has the DNA TGTGCCAGTAGTTTCCCCCCAGGGTTGAACAATCAGCCCCAGCATTTT. Amino acids: CASSFPPGLNNQPQHF.

V usage is TRBV3-1 (or the pseudogene TRBV3-2) and J usage is TRBJ2-1; a possible D gene is TRBD1 (6 bases). This CDR3 has 15 amino acids. Germline V CDR1 and CDR2: LGHDT, YNNKEL (reference sequence). V lost 0 bases to trimming and J lost 3 bases, with 9 bases between them. This chain's CDR3 is CASSQEGAVYNEQFF. In nucleotides, the CDR3 is TGTGCCAGCAGCCAAGAGGGGGCCGTCTACAATGAGCAGTTCTTC.

This chain connects TRBV19 to TRBJ2-5; 10 bases fit TRBD2. V lost 3 bases and J lost 0; bases outside the gene matches: 4. Germline CDR1 LNHDA, CDR2 SQIVND (reference sequence). There are 16 residues in the CDR3. Here the CDR3 reads CASSIRTSGNQETQYF. DNA for the CDR3: TGTGCCAGTAGTATCCGGACTAGCGGTAACCAAGAGACCCAGTACTTC.

The rearrangement uses TRBV9 and TRBJ1-2; 8 nucleotides align to TRBD1. The germline CDR1 and CDR2 sequences are SGDLS and YYNGEE. After removal of 3 bases from V and 2 bases from J, the junction contained 6 bases not matched to a gene. The CDR3 loop spans 15 amino acids. This CDR3 is CASSATTGANYGYTF. Here the CDR3 DNA reads TGTGCCAGCAGCGCGACGACAGGGGCCAACTATGGCTACACCTTC.

The chain uses TRBV7-9 and TRBJ1-2; D is unresolved. Germline V gene data show CDR1 as SEHNR and CDR2 as FQNEAQ (reference sequence). The CDR3 contains 13 residues. The ends were cut back, 5 bases at V and 4 bases at J, with 11 bases in the middle. The CDR3 loop reads CASSPPPGYGYTF. The CDR3 bases are TGTGCCAGCAGCCCCCCTCCCGGCTATGGCTACACCTTC.

CDR3 sequence: CASSSGGLSSGANVLTF. CDR3 in DNA: TGTGCCAGCAGCTCTGGGGGCCTGAGCTCTGGGGCCAACGTCCTGACTTTC. J is TRBJ2-6 and V is TRBV7-2, with TRBD1 as a possible D gene (6 bases). The ends were cut back, 4 bases at V and 0 bases at J, with 13 bases in the middle. Per the germline V gene, CDR1 is SGHTA and CDR2 is FQGNSA. The length of the CDR3 is 17 residues.

This chain joins TRBV19 and TRBJ2-2; TRBD1 matches 7 bases. The CDR3 runs to 16 residues. V gave up 6 bases and J gave up 0 bases; unmatched junction bases: 7. CDR1 and CDR2 (germline): LNHDA, SQIVND (reference sequence). This CDR3 reads CASSTRQGANTGELFF. CDR3 DNA sequence: TGTGCCAGTAGCACCCGGCAGGGGGCGAACACCGGGGAGCTGTTTTTT.

The V gene is TRBV20-1, the J gene TRBJ2-1; D uncertain. V was pared by 6 bases and J by 7 bases, with 10 bases between. CDR1 is DFQATT and CDR2 is SNEGSKA in the germline V gene (reference sequence). CDR3 length equals 11 residues. CDR3 nucleotide sequence: TGCAGTGCCCACCCCGGGAATGAGCAGTTCTTC. Translating it yields CSAHPGNEQFF.

This clone was seen only once. The rearrangement uses TRBV10-3 and TRBJ2-7; 8 bases fit TRBD1. Losses at the gene ends were 3 bases for V and 0 bases for J; bases not matched to a gene: 1. This CDR3 is 14 amino acids long. CDR1 ENHRY and CDR2 SYGVKD come from the germline V gene. CDR3 coding DNA: TGTGCCATCAGTGACGGACAGGGCTCCTACGAGCAGTACTTC. Translated, it gives CAISDGQGSYEQYF.

This rearrangement joins TRBV6-2 or TRBV6-3 to TRBJ1-3; perhaps TRBD1 as D (5 bases). The CDR3 is made up of 17 amino acids. V was shortened by 4 bases and J by 0 bases, with 16 bases between the two germline ends. CDR1 MNHEY and CDR2 SVGEGT come from the germline V gene. DNA of the CDR3: TGTGCCAGCAGTTTACAAAACAGGCGGAGCTCTGGAAACACCATATATTTT. Its protein is CASSLQNRRSSGNTIYF.

This clone has a handful of counts. Other DNA sequences of this sample code for an identical CDR3. V and J are TRBV18 and TRBJ2-5; no firm D call. The ends were cut back, 2 bases at V and 2 bases at J, with 6 bases in the middle. This CDR3 comprises 13 residues. CDR1 KGHSH and CDR2 LQKENI come from the germline V gene. CDR3 amino acids: CASSPGQQETQYF. CDR3 coding DNA: TGTGCCAGCTCACCAGGGCAGCAAGAGACCCAGTACTTC.

CDR3 region: CASSFPQGDNSPLHF. The CDR3 DNA reads as TGTGCCAGCAGCTTTCCACAGGGTGATAATTCACCCCTCCACTTT. This chain connects TRBV5-5 to TRBJ1-6; a weak D match, TRBD1 (6 bases). The CDR3 has 15 residues. The germline V and J ends were trimmed by 2 bases and 5 bases, with 11 bases remaining between them. CDR1 is SGHKS and CDR2 is YYEKEE in the germline V gene (reference sequence).

The chain employs TRBV2 and TRBJ1-2, with D hard to call. The CDR3 extends over 11 amino acids. The V gene's germline CDR1 is SNHLY and CDR2 FYNNEI. Trimming took 7 bases from V and 5 from J, leaving 8 bases between them. The CDR3 DNA follows: TGTGCCAGCACTCAGTATTATGGCTACACCTTC. It is translated as CASTQYYGYTF.

This rearrangement joins TRBV6-4 to TRBJ2-1, with 8 bases fitting TRBD2. Germline V CDR1 and CDR2: MRHNA, SNTAGT. CDR3 length equals 15 residues. V shed 3 bases and J 8 bases; nucleotides not matched to a gene: 9. The CDR3 spells CASSDKSGGNDEQFF. The DNA for the CDR3 is TGTGCCAGCAGTGATAAGAGCGGGGGTAACGATGAGCAGTTCTTC.

V gene TRBV19 combines with J gene TRBJ2-7; 7 bases align to TRBD1. Germline trimming cut 4 bases from V and 3 bases from J; bases unmatched to any gene: 12. Germline V gives CDR1 LNHDA, CDR2 SQIVND (reference sequence). The CDR3 is 16 amino acids. The CDR3 sequence is CASSTHAGTEIYEQYF. For the CDR3, the DNA is TGTGCCAGTAGTACCCACGCCGGGACAGAGATCTACGAGCAGTACTTC.

The chain has TRBV18 and TRBJ1-1, with D perhaps TRBD1 (5 bases). Germline assignment: CDR1 KGHSH and CDR2 LQKENI. Between the trimmed V and J ends, which lost 3 bases and 1 base, there was a span of 9 bases. This CDR3 is built from 14 residues. The CDR3 DNA reads TGTGCCAGCTCACCCAACCAGGGGAACACTGAAGCTTTCTTT. Residues: CASSPNQGNTEAFF.

This chain joins TRBV3-1 (or the pseudogene TRBV3-2) and TRBJ2-7, with D possibly matching TRBD2 (7 bases). Trimming stripped 4 bases from V and 5 bases from J, with 18 bases between. The length of the CDR3 is 15 residues. Germline CDR1 LGHDT, CDR2 YNNKEL (reference sequence). In DNA form, the CDR3 reads TGTGCCAGCAGCCGAAGAGGGGGGGGAAACGACGAGCAGTACTTC. Translated: CASSRRGGGNDEQYF.

The rearrangement uses TRBV25-1 and TRBJ2-2; tentative D call: TRBD1 (5 bases). CDR3 length: 14 residues. V lost 1 base and J 5 bases, leaving 8 bases between the germline ends. CDR1 MGHDK and CDR2 SYGVNS come from the germline V gene. For the CDR3, the DNA is TGTGCCAGCAGTGAATGGGCAGGGACCGGGGAGCTGTTTTTT. It is translated as CASSEWAGTGELFF.

This chain uses TRBV5-4 with TRBJ1-6; 8 positions match TRBD1. The germline V gene encodes CDR1 SGHNT and CDR2 YYREEE (reference sequence). The length of the CDR3 is 17 residues. With 0 bases clipped from V and 5 bases from J, the junction kept 7 bases outside the gene matches. CDR3 bases: TGTGCCAGCAGCTTGGTTGATCGGACAGGGAATAATTCACCCCTCCACTTT. Amino acid sequence: CASSLVDRTGNNSPLHF.

This chain links TRBV4-2 with TRBJ2-7, with 9 bases matching TRBD1. Germline CDR1 LGHNA, CDR2 YNFKEQ. CDR3 length equals 16 residues. J was trimmed by 2 bases and V by 0 bases; bases with no gene match: 5. CDR3 residues: CASSQDIGTGTYEQYF. Here the CDR3 DNA reads TGTGCCAGCAGCCAAGATATTGGGACAGGGACCTACGAGCAGTACTTC.

The chain uses TRBV7-9 and TRBJ2-3, with 8 bases lining up with TRBD1. The J segment lost 2 bases and the V segment lost 7 bases, leaving 8 bases of the junction unmatched. Germline V gene lookup returns CDR1 SEHNR and CDR2 FQNEAQ (reference sequence). The CDR3 has 15 amino acids. CDR3 sequence: CASTVGQGHTDTQYF. The CDR3 bases are TGTGCCAGCACCGTCGGACAGGGCCACACAGATACGCAGTATTTT. The whole variable domain, filled in from reference TRBV7-9 and TRBJ2-3, reads DTGVSQNPRHKITKRGQNVTFRCDPISEHNRLYWYRQTLGQGPEFLTYFQNEAQLEKSRLLSDRFSAERPKGSFSTLEIQRTEQGDSAMYLCASTVGQGHTDTQYFGPGTRLTVL.

CDR3 loop: CASSPPVGGTGNTIYF. The CDR3 DNA sequence: TGTGCCAGCTCACCACCGGTAGGAGGGACTGGAAACACCATATATTTT. V usage is TRBV18 and J usage is TRBJ1-3; no reliable D call. Trimming removed 0 bases at V and 2 bases at J, with 11 bases between. This CDR3 has 16 amino acids. The V gene's germline CDR1 is KGHSH and CDR2 LQKENI.

CDR3 DNA: TGTGCCAGCAGCATCGACAGGACTAGCACAGATACGCAGTATTTT. As protein: CASSIDRTSTDTQYF. The chain combines TRBV7-3 with TRBJ2-3, with D possibly TRBD1 on 6 matching bases. The CDR3 has 15 residues. The germline gives CDR1 SGHTA, CDR2 FQGTGA. Trimming removed 5 bases at V and 0 bases at J, with 12 bases between.

The rearrangement uses TRBV4-1 and TRBJ2-5; TRBD1 aligns across 11 bases. This CDR3 is 16 amino acids long. Per the germline V gene, CDR1 is MGHRA and CDR2 is YSYEKL. After removal of 0 bases from V and 6 bases from J, the junction contained 6 bases not matched to a gene. The CDR3 nucleotides read TGCGCCAGCAGCCAAGATCCAGGACAGGGGGCTAAGACCCAGTACTTC. Translation gives CASSQDPGQGAKTQYF.